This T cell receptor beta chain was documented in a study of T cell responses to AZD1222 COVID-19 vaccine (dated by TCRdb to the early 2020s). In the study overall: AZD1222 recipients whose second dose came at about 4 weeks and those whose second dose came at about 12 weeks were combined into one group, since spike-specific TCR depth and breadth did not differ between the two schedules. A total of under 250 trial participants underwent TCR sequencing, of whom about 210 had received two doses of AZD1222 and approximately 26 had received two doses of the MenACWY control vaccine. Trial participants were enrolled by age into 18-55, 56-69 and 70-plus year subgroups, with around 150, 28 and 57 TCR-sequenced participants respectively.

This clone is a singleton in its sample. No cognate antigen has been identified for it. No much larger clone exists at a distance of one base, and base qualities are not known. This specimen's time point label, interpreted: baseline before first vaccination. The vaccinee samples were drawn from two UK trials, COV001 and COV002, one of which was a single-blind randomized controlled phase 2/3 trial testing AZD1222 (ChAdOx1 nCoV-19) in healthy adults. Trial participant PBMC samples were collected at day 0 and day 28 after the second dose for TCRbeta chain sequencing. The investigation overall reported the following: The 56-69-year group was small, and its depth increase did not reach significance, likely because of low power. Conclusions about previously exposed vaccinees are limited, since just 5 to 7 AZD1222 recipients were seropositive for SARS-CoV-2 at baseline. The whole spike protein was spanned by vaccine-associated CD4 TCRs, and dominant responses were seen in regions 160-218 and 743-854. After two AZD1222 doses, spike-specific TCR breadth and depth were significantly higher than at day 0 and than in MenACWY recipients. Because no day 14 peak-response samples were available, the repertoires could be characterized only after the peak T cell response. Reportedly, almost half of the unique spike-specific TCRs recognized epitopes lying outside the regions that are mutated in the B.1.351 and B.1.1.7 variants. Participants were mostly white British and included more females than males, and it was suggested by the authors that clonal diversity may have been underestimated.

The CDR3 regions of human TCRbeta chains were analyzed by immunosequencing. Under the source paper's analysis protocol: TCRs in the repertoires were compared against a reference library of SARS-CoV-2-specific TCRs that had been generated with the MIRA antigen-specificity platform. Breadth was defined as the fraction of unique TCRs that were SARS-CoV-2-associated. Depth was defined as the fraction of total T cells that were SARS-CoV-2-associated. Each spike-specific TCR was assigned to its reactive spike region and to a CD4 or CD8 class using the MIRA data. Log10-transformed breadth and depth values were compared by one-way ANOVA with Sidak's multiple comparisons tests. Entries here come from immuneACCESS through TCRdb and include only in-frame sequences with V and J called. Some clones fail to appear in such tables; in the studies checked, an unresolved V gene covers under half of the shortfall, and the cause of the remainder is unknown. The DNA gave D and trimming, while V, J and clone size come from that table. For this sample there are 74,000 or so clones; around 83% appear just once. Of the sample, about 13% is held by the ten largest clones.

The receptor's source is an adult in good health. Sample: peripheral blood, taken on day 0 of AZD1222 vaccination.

CDR3 reads: CASSPPGQRNTGELFF. The DNA is TGTGCCAGCTCACCACCGGGACAGAGGAACACCGGGGAGCTGTTTTTT. The rearranged chain carries TRBV18 and TRBJ2-2; a stretch of 7 junction bases matches TRBD1. The germline V gene encodes CDR1 KGHSH and CDR2 LQKENI. The CDR3 runs 16 amino acids, cysteine and phenylalanine included. The kept DNA is CDR3 alone, 48 bases in frame from the first base. Germline trimming: 0 bases from V, 1 base from J; junction bases outside gene matches: 2.